This TCR beta chain was identified during a study of T cells of healthy individuals. The germline CDR1 and CDR2 sequences are ENHRY and SYGVKD. V shed 8 bases, J shed 0 bases, and the junction held 7 bases outside the gene matches. This CDR3 has 15 residues. TCRdb re-called the 5' RACE reads with MiXCR, one entry per CDR3 protein. The data hold about 96,000 distinct CDR3 sequences, with 15% to 20% observed a single time. The rearrangement links TRBV10-3 to TRBJ2-1; 7 bases are a match to TRBD1. The TCR was taken from a human donor in good health. In DNA, the CDR3 is TGTGCCATCGGCCCGGGACAGAGCTCCTACAATGAGCAGTTCTTC. As protein: CAIGPGQSSYNEQFF.